Listed below are T cell receptor beta chains from one sample, sequenced in a study of control samples from healthy donors and cancer patients. Generated by immunoSEQ multiplex PCR, the TCRdb table keeps only in-frame clones and is missing some. Of 170,000 or so clones in the sample, approximately 96% were seen once. The source material was blood. These receptors originate from a woman aged 40 to 49 in good health. CDR3s include the opening cysteine and the closing phenylalanine or tryptophan. The D gene is left open where the match is weak. Clone size appears in some rows only: once, few, many, or a class for an expanded clone.

d_gene | j_gene | v_gene | abundance | CDR3nt | CDR3aa
- | TRBJ2-1 | TRBV13 | - | TGTGCCAGCAGCTTAGGCAGGGCCAATGAGCAGTTCTTC | CASSLGRANEQFF
- | TRBJ1-4 | TRBV5-8 | - | TGTGCCAGCAGCTTGAGCGGGACTTATGAAAAACTGTTTTTT | CASSLSGTYEKLFF
TRBD1 | TRBJ2-3 | TRBV16 | - | TGTGCCAGCAGCCAAGGACAGGGCACAGATACGCAGTATTTT | CASSQGQGTDTQYF
- | TRBJ1-5 | TRBV19 | - | TGTGCCAGTAGACAACAGGGTAGCAATCAGCCCCAGCATTTT | CASRQQGSNQPQHF
- | TRBJ2-6 | TRBV28 | - | TGTGCCAGCACCCGCTCTGGGGCCAACGTCCTGACTTTC | CASTRSGANVLTF
- | TRBJ1-2 | TRBV6-4 | once | TGTGCCAGCAGTCTGAACGGGGGCCAGGGCTATGGCTACACCTTC | CASSLNGGQGYGYTF
- | TRBJ1-5 | TRBV4-1 | - | TGCGCCAGCAGTGTGGACAGTCTTAGCAATCAGCCCCAGCATTTT | CASSVDSLSNQPQHF
- | TRBJ2-1 | TRBV11-2 | - | TGTGCCAGCAGCTTTCAGAGGTACAATGAGCAGTTCTTC | CASSFQRYNEQFF
TRBD1 | TRBJ1-4 | TRBV5-4 | - | TGTGCCAGCAAGGGGGCCGATGAAAAACTGTTTTTT | CASKGADEKLFF
- | TRBJ2-7 | TRBV5-4 | - | TGTGCCAGCAGCTTGGCTAAGGGATCCCCCTACGAGCAGTACTTC | CASSLAKGSPYEQYF
- | TRBJ1-2 | TRBV19 | - | TGTGCCAGTAGACAAATAACAGATTCATATGGCTACACCTTC | CASRQITDSYGYTF
- | TRBJ2-5 | TRBV6-5 | - | TGTGCCAGCAGTTACTCGAGGAGATCGAAAGAGACCCAGTACTTC | CASSYSRRSKETQYF
- | TRBJ2-2 | TRBV4-1 | - | TGCGCCAGCGGGTATCCAGCGAACACCGGGGAGCTGTTTTTT | CASGYPANTGELFF
TRBD2 | TRBJ2-7 | TRBV5-6 | - | TGTGCCAGCAGTTACCGGACTAGCGGGAGAAAGCAGTACTTC | CASSYRTSGRKQYF
- | TRBJ1-1 | TRBV14 | - | TGTGCCAGCAGCCAAGAATGGGGCGGAACTGAAGCTTTCTTT | CASSQEWGGTEAFF
TRBD1 | TRBJ2-2 | TRBV11-2 | - | TGTGCCAGCAGCTTACAGGGGGCCACCGGGGAGCTGTTTTTT | CASSLQGATGELFF
TRBD1 | TRBJ1-1 | TRBV27 | - | TGTGCCAGCAGGCAGACAGGGTGGGGCACTGAAGCTTTCTTT | CASRQTGWGTEAFF
TRBD1 | TRBJ1-6 | TRBV18 | - | TGTGCCAGCTCAAGACAGGGGGTAGGATCACCCCTCCACTTT | CASSRQGVGSPLHF
- | TRBJ1-2 | TRBV6-5 | - | TGTGCCAGCAGTCCCCGGAGGGAAGATAACTATGGCTACACCTTC | CASSPRREDNYGYTF
- | TRBJ2-3 | TRBV7-9 | - | TGTGCCAGCAGCTTAGCCAGGGTCAGGCCAGATACGCAGTATTTT | CASSLARVRPDTQYF
- | TRBJ1-1 | TRBV7-9 | - | TGTGCCAGCAGCAGGGACTTTAACACTGAAGCTTTCTTT | CASSRDFNTEAFF
- | TRBJ1-1 | TRBV6-5 | once | TGTGCCAGCGTTGAGGTGGCAGGATTGAACACTGAAGCTTTCTTT | CASVEVAGLNTEAFF
TRBD1 | TRBJ1-2 | TRBV6-5 | - | TGTGCCAGCAGACCCCTTAGGACAGGGGTCTATGGCTACACCTTC | CASRPLRTGVYGYTF
- | TRBJ2-7 | TRBV6-6 | - | TGTGCCAGCACACAGCGCTCGGGCTACGAGCAGTACTTC | CASTQRSGYEQYF
TRBD1 | TRBJ1-2 | TRBV6-5 | few | TGTGCCAGCAGTTATAGGGAACAGGGGATTCGCTATGGCTACACCTTC | CASSYREQGIRYGYTF
TRBD1 | TRBJ1-2 | TRBV18 | - | TGTGCCAGCTCATACTATGGACAGGGGGGATATGGCTACACCTTC | CASSYYGQGGYGYTF
TRBD1 | TRBJ1-3 | TRBV5-1 | - | TGCGCCAGCAGCGATGGCCCCACAGGGGCGTACACCATATATTTT | CASSDGPTGAYTIYF
TRBD1 | TRBJ1-6 | TRBV7-2 | - | TGTGCCAGCAGCTTAGCGGGAGGGACAGGGGGTTGGCCCCTCCACTTT | CASSLAGGTGGWPLHF
TRBD1 | TRBJ1-5 | TRBV14 | - | TGTGCCAGCAGCCGGGACAGGGTACGGCCCCAGCATTTT | CASSRDRVRPQHF
- | TRBJ1-1 | TRBV6-6 | - | TGTGCCAGCAGTTACGGGGACACTGAAGCTTTCTTT | CASSYGDTEAFF
TRBD1 | TRBJ1-1 | TRBV7-2 | - | TGTGCCAGCAGCACCCAGACAGGGGGGTACACTGAAGCTTTCTTT | CASSTQTGGYTEAFF
- | TRBJ1-1 | TRBV6-2/TRBV6-3 | - | TGTGCCAGCAGTTTCCACAGGAACACTGAAGCTTTCTTT | CASSFHRNTEAFF
- | TRBJ1-1 | TRBV6-5 | - | TGTGCCAGCAGTTACCTTGGACAAGGCACTGAAGCTTTCTTT | CASSYLGQGTEAFF
- | TRBJ2-5 | TRBV4-1 | - | TGCGCCAGCAGCCCGACTGCCGACCAAGAGACCCAGTACTTC | CASSPTADQETQYF
TRBD1 | TRBJ1-1 | TRBV7-6 | - | TGTGCCAGCAGCTCCAGGGGGCTTTTAGCTTTCTTT | CASSSRGLLAFF
- | TRBJ1-1 | TRBV6-2/TRBV6-3 | - | TGTGCCAGCAGTTACTCGATAATTGAGCGGAGGACTGAAGCTTTCTTT | CASSYSIIERRTEAFF
TRBD2 | TRBJ2-5 | TRBV19 | - | TGTGCCAGTAGTTTCAGCGGGAGACGGGAGACCCAGTACTTC | CASSFSGRRETQYF
- | TRBJ2-7 | TRBV12-3/TRBV12-4 | - | TGTGCCAGCGGCGATACGATTAAAGACGAGCAGTACTTC | CASGDTIKDEQYF
TRBD1 | TRBJ1-5 | TRBV19 | - | TGTGCCAGTAGTATAGGGGTACAAGGGACAGGGTTTTACAATCAGCCCCAGCATTTT | CASSIGVQGTGFYNQPQHF
- | TRBJ1-5 | TRBV7-2 | - | TGTGCCAGCAGCTCGCAGCCTAATAGCAATCAGCCCCAGCATTTT | CASSSQPNSNQPQHF
- | TRBJ2-3 | TRBV2 | - | TGTGCCAGCAGCCAAGCCCCTAAGGGCTCGGGCACAGATACGCAGTATTTT | CASSQAPKGSGTDTQYF
- | TRBJ2-7 | TRBV6-6 | - | TGTGCCAGCAGTTTGGGAGGGGGCGAGCAGTACTTC | CASSLGGGEQYF
- | TRBJ1-3 | TRBV9 | - | TGTGCCAGCAGCGGACAGGAGGGTTCCGGAAACACCATATATTTT | CASSGQEGSGNTIYF
TRBD1 | TRBJ2-7 | TRBV18 | - | TGTGCCAGCTCACCAGTGGTTCTGGGACAGGGAATCCACGAGCAGTACTTC | CASSPVVLGQGIHEQYF
TRBD1 | TRBJ1-2 | TRBV7-2 | - | TGTGCCAGCAGCGCTGGACAGGGATATGGCTACACCTTC | CASSAGQGYGYTF
- | TRBJ1-3 | TRBV19 | - | TGTGCCAGTAGTCCGCACAGTTCTGGAAACACCATATATTTT | CASSPHSSGNTIYF
TRBD2 | TRBJ2-2 | TRBV6-2/TRBV6-3 | - | TGTGCCAGCAGTGACGGTCCTAGCGGAAGCGCGAACACCGGGGAGCTGTTTTTT | CASSDGPSGSANTGELFF
- | TRBJ2-7 | TRBV5-4 | - | TGTGCCAGCAGCTCTGCTCGTGACTCTCCGGGCTACGAGCAGTACTTC | CASSSARDSPGYEQYF
TRBD1 | TRBJ1-2 | TRBV9 | - | TGTGCCAGCAGCGGTAGCGGGACAGGGGAAGGTTATGGCTACACCTTC | CASSGSGTGEGYGYTF
- | TRBJ1-1 | TRBV18 | - | TGTGCCAGCTCACCAGTTCCATTTAGGGCTGACATGAACACTGAAGCTTTCTTT | CASSPVPFRADMNTEAFF
TRBD1 | TRBJ1-1 | TRBV25-1 | - | TGTGCCAGCAGTGGTCAGACAGGGCCGAACACTGAAGCTTTCTTT | CASSGQTGPNTEAFF
- | TRBJ1-6 | TRBV7-9 | - | TGTGCCAGCAGTCCAATCTACAGGAGCTCCTATAATTCACCCCTCCACTTT | CASSPIYRSSYNSPLHF
- | TRBJ2-7 | TRBV6-5 | - | TGTGCCAGCAACAAAAGAGGAGGGGACTCCTACGAGCAGTACTTC | CASNKRGGDSYEQYF
- | TRBJ1-6 | TRBV4-3 | - | TGCGCCAGCAGCCAAGATCGCACCTCATGGTCCCTCCACTTT | CASSQDRTSWSLHF